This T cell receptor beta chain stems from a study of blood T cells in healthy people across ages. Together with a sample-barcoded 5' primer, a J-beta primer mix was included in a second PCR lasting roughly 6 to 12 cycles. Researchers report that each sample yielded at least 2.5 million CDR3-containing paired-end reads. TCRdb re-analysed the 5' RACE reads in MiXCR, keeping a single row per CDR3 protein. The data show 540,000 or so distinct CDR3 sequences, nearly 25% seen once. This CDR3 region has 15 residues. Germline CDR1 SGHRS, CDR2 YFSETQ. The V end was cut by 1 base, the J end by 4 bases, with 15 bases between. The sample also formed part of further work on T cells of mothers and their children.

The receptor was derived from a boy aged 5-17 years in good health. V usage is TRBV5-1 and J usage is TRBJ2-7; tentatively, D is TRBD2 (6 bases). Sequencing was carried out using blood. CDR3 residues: CASSLRAGRGYEQYF. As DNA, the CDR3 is TGCGCCAGCAGCTTGAGGGCGGGGAGAGGGTACGAGCAGTACTTC.